This T cell receptor (beta chain) came from a study of human versus mouse CDR3 diversity and MHC coevolution. The protocol was immunoSEQ multiplex PCR, while the TCRdb copy is restricted to in-frame clones and leaves out a portion. This sample has tens of thousands of clones, with 93% found just once. This CDR3 has 16 amino acids. Germline V gene sequence: CDR1 KGHSH, CDR2 LQKENI. With 0 bases removed from V and 1 base from J, the gap between germline ends came to 12 bases. The material sequenced was naive CD4+ T cells from blood. The subset here: CD45RO-negative CD62L-positive naive CD4 T cells. The chain uses TRBV18 and TRBJ1-1; D not resolved. The receptor was isolated from a person aged 25 to 69 in good health. The CDR3: CASSPPGGRENTEAFF. CDR3 DNA: TGTGCCAGCTCACCACCAGGAGGTAGGGAGAACACTGAAGCTTTCTTT.